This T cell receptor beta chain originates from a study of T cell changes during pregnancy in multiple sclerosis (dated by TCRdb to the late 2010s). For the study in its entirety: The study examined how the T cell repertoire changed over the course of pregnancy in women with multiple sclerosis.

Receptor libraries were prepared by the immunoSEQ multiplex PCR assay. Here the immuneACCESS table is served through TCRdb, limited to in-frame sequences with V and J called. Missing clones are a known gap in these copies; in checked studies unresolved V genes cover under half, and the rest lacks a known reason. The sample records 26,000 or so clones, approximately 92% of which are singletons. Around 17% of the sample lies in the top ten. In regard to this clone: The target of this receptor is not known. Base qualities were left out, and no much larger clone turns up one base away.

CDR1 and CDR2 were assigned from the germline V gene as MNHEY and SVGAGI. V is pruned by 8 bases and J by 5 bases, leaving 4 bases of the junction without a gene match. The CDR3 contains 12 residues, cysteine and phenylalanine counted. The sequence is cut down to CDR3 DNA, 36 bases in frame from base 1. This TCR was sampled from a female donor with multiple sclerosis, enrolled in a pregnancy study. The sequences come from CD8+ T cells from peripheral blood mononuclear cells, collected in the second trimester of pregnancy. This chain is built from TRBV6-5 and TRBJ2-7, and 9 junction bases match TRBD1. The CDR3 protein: CASGQGSHEQYF. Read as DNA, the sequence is TGTGCCAGCGGACAGGGGAGTCACGAGCAGTACTTC.